Below are 11 T cell receptor beta chains sequenced from a single sample in a study of cytomegalovirus exposure and HLA in healthy donors. The primer mix had 60 Vbeta and 13 Jbeta primers. Generated by immunoSEQ multiplex PCR, the TCRdb table keeps only in-frame clones and is missing some. This sample has fewer than 150,000 clones, with approximately 85% found just once. What was sequenced was PBMCs. All receptors come from a woman in her 30s in good health and CMV-seropositive.

A single count supports this clone. The chain is built from TRBV28 and TRBJ1-1, with D tentatively TRBD1 (6 bases). Between the trimmed V and J ends, which lost 5 bases and 4 bases, there was a span of 8 bases. Germline V gene sequence: CDR1 MDHEN, CDR2 SYDVKM. The CDR3 is 12 amino acids. Here the CDR3 DNA reads TGTGCCAGCAGTATCAGGGGCACTGAAGCTTTCTTT. It is translated as CASSIRGTEAFF.

The V gene is TRBV27, the J gene TRBJ2-5, with 10 bases fitting TRBD2. Germline V lookup: CDR1 MNHEY, CDR2 SMNVEV (reference sequence). J lost 2 bases, V lost 5 bases, and 8 bases had no gene match. This CDR3 contains 16 residues. This chain's CDR3 is CASSPEREGRQETQYF. The CDR3 coding sequence is TGTGCCAGCAGTCCTGAGCGGGAGGGCCGGCAAGAGACCCAGTACTTC.

The rearrangement joins TRBV29-1 to TRBJ1-4; the match to TRBD1 covers 12 bases. V lost 7 bases to trimming and J lost 3 bases; unmatched junction nucleotides: 6. The length of the CDR3 is 15 residues. Germline V gene lookup returns CDR1 SQVTM and CDR2 ANQGSEA. CDR3 DNA: TGCAGCGCAATCGGGACAGGGGGCCCTAATGAAAAACTGTTTTTT. Encoded protein: CSAIGTGGPNEKLFF.

For this clone: Other DNA sequences in this specimen translate into the identical CDR3. This chain links TRBV7-9 with TRBJ2-7; TRBD1 might be the D (6 bases). Per germline, CDR1 SEHNR and CDR2 FQNEAQ (reference sequence). Trimming left V 0 bases short and J 3 bases short, with 9 bases between. This CDR3 comprises 14 residues. CDR3 nucleotides: TGTGCCAGCAGCTTAGCCGGACAGAACTACGAGCAGTACTTC. This sequence encodes CASSLAGQNYEQYF.

V and J are TRBV28 and TRBJ1-2; maybe TRBD1 (5 bases). CDR3 length: 13 amino acids. Germline CDR1 MDHEN, CDR2 SYDVKM. The germline V and J ends were trimmed by 7 bases and 6 bases, with 15 bases remaining between them. CDR3 protein: CASKRGAANGYTF. The CDR3 bases are TGTGCCAGCAAGCGGGGCGCTGCAAATGGCTACACCTTC.

This clone was picked up a small number of times. The chain has TRBV10-3 and TRBJ1-2; no definite D call. Trimming left V 5 bases short and J 5 bases short, with 15 bases between. This CDR3 has 14 amino acids. Germline V gene lookup returns CDR1 ENHRY and CDR2 SYGVKD. This CDR3 reads CAISHPELGYGYTF. The CDR3 DNA reads as TGTGCCATCAGTCACCCAGAACTCGGGTATGGCTACACCTTC.

The chain is built from TRBV7-9 and TRBJ2-3; 10 positions match TRBD1. The CDR3 covers 14 residues. Germline trimming cut 4 bases from V and 4 bases from J; bases unmatched to any gene: 2. Germline V gene sequence: CDR1 SEHNR, CDR2 FQNEAQ (reference sequence). The CDR3 sequence: CASSWDRGSDTQYF. DNA of the CDR3: TGTGCCAGCAGCTGGGACAGGGGCTCAGATACGCAGTATTTT.

The chain recombines TRBV5-1 with TRBJ2-1; tentatively, D is TRBD1 (6 bases). CDR3 size: 15 residues. The germline V gene has CDR1 SGHRS and CDR2 YFSETQ. V was pared by 4 bases and J by 8 bases, with 19 bases between. This chain's CDR3 is CASSTGQISWDEQFF. The CDR3 nucleotides are TGCGCCAGCAGCACCGGACAGATCTCTTGGGATGAGCAGTTCTTC.

V gene TRBV5-1 combines with J gene TRBJ2-1; possibly TRBD2 for D (6 bases). Per the germline V gene, CDR1 is SGHRS and CDR2 is YFSETQ. Deletions cut 5 bases from V and 12 bases from J, with 12 bases between. The CDR3 has 11 amino acids. The CDR3 nucleotides read TGCGCCAGCAGTCCTGGGGAGGTGCAGTTCTTC. Translated: CASSPGEVQFF.

The chain joins TRBV10-3 to TRBJ2-3; 9 bases line up with TRBD2. Germline V gene sequence: CDR1 ENHRY, CDR2 SYGVKD. The CDR3 has 14 residues. Trimming took 11 bases from V and 6 from J; bases not matched to a gene: 12. The CDR3 DNA reads as TGTGCCGTCGGGGGTCGGCTAGCGGGGGATACGCAGTATTTT. Protein sequence: CAVGGRLAGDTQYF.

The chain carries TRBV6-5 and TRBJ2-7; 9 bases fit TRBD2. V shed 2 bases and J 4 bases; nucleotides not matched to a gene: 6. The V gene's germline CDR1 is MNHEY and CDR2 SVGAGI. The length of the CDR3 is 15 residues. CDR3 in amino acids: CASSYRAGGVYEQYF. CDR3 DNA sequence: TGTGCCAGCAGTTACAGGGCGGGGGGGGTTTACGAGCAGTACTTC.